This T cell receptor beta chain was sequenced in a study of human T cells and chemical hapten exposure. Whole-study context: DPC at 0.01% went onto the upper back in patch tests, read at 6 days.

Individual cDNA molecules in this library carried unique molecular identifiers. TCRdb recomputed calls from the RACE reads with MiXCR, one row per CDR3 protein. The sample has more than 150,000 distinct CDR3 sequences, around 25% seen once. The sample's time point: patch test 3, about 24 weeks after DPC sensitization. As for treatment: therapeutic diphenylcyclopropenone sensitization with weekly scalp DPC. Germline loops: CDR1 LGHDT, CDR2 YNNKEL (reference sequence). CDR3 length: 13 residues. Trimming shortened V by 1 base and J by 4 bases, and 5 bases separated the two germline ends. V and J are TRBV3-1 and TRBJ2-1, with D unresolved. This clonotype originated in a woman in her thirties or forties with alopecia areata. Some clones in this sample may be carry-over from other donors' samples. The sequencing here drew on whole blood, taken in connection with sensitization to the hapten diphenylcyclopropenone (DPC). The CDR3 nucleotides are TGTGCCAGCAGCCAAGCCTTATACAATGAGCAGTTCTTC. The encoded protein is CASSQALYNEQFF.